Shown below are 32 T cell receptor beta chains from a single sample sequenced in a study of T cell repertoires in cytomegalovirus infection. TCRdb passed the reads through MiXCR, listing each CDR3 protein once. Among about a million distinct CDR3 sequences listed, approximately 31% were seen once. These receptors lack a known antigen. This material consisted of cultured CD8+ T cells from PBMCs, taken from culture after CMV antigen stimulation. Receptor source: a human donor in good health (CMV status not recorded). Some clones in this sample may be carry-over from other donors' samples.

The chain uses TRBV6-6 and TRBJ1-2, with no clear D. CDR3 length: 13 amino acids. Trimming took 6 bases from V and 5 from J, leaving 13 bases between them. Germline V gene data show CDR1 as MNHNY and CDR2 as SVGAGI (reference sequence). CDR3 sequence: CASSPADRYGYTF. The CDR3 nucleotides read TGTGCCAGCAGCCCCGCGGATAGGTATGGCTACACCTTC.

As regards this clonotype: The junction shows a germline mismatch at one end, possibly a read error. J is TRBJ2-3 and V is TRBV12-3 or TRBV12-4; D is uncertain. This CDR3 is 14 amino acids long. CDR3 bases: TGTGTCAGCACCCCCTTAGTCTCCACAGATACGCAGTATTTT. Its translation: CVSTPLVSTDTQYF.

V is TRBV5-6 and J is TRBJ1-6; TRBD1 aligns across 8 bases. This CDR3 has 12 residues. CDR1 SGHDT and CDR2 YYEEEE come from the germline V gene. The V segment lost 0 bases and the J segment 17 bases; nucleotides outside the gene matches: 4. The CDR3 sequence: CASSLGTGPIHF. The CDR3 nucleotides read TGTGCCAGCAGCTTGGGGACAGGGCCCATCCACTTT.

The V gene is TRBV7-8, the J gene TRBJ1-6, with no clear D. Trimming pared 5 bases from V and 10 bases from J, leaving 18 bases between. CDR1 is SGHVS, CDR2 FQNEAQ, per germline. The CDR3 has 15 amino acids. CDR3 in amino acids: CASSPRASGESPLHF. The CDR3 coding sequence is TGTGCCAGCAGCCCGAGGGCCTCCGGGGAGTCACCCCTCCACTTT.

About this clonotype: An end of the junction differs from the germline gene, which may be a read error. The J gene is TRBJ2-1, the V gene TRBV5-1; D unresolved. The germline CDR1 and CDR2 sequences are SGHRS and YFSETQ. The CDR3 sequence is 15 residues long. CDR3 sequence: CASSVPSDSDNEQFF. The DNA for the CDR3 is TGCGCCAGCAGCGTACCTTCCGACTCCGACAATGAGCAGTTCTTC.

A few counts support this clonotype. The V and J genes are TRBV7-9 and TRBJ2-3, with no clear D. V was pared by 1 base and J by 3 bases, with 17 bases between. CDR3 size: 17 residues. Looked up from germline, CDR1 is SEHNR and CDR2 is FQNEAQ (reference sequence). The CDR3 DNA follows: TGTGCCAGCAGCTTAGAGGGTTGGCCTCGGGCGACAGATACGCAGTATTTT. As protein: CASSLEGWPRATDTQYF.

This clonotype was observed a few times. V is TRBV7-9 and J is TRBJ2-3, with D possibly TRBD2 on 5 matching bases. The V end lost 5 bases, the J end lost 2 bases, and 14 bases lay between the germline ends. CDR3 length equals 15 residues. Per germline, CDR1 SEHNR and CDR2 FQNEAQ (reference sequence). The CDR3 DNA is TGTGCCAGCAGCCACCGGGATCTATCCACAGATACGCAGTATTTT. As protein: CASSHRDLSTDTQYF.

The chain carries TRBV10-3 and TRBJ2-2, with D perhaps TRBD1 (6 bases). Looked up from germline, CDR1 is ENHRY and CDR2 is SYGVKD. Trimming took off 10 bases at V and 4 bases at J, with 22 bases between the two ends. The CDR3 runs to 16 residues. CDR3 in DNA: TGTGCCACCCTATCCTGGGGGCAGGGGCCCACCGGGGAGCTGTTTTTT. Amino acids: CATLSWGQGPTGELFF.

V and J are TRBV6-5 and TRBJ1-4; D not resolved. CDR3 size: 16 residues. Germline loops: CDR1 MNHEY, CDR2 SVGAGI. V was clipped by 0 bases and J by 3 bases, with 11 bases between them. The DNA for the CDR3 is TGTGCCAGCAGTTACTCGATGTGGGAGGCTAATGAAAAACTGTTTTTT. It yields the protein CASSYSMWEANEKLFF.

This rearrangement joins TRBV6-6 to TRBJ1-1; D is unclear. Trimming cost V 6 bases and J 0 bases, with 11 bases left between them. The CDR3 loop spans 14 amino acids. The germline gives CDR1 MNHNY, CDR2 SVGAGI (reference sequence). The DNA of the CDR3 is TGTGCCAGCAGGAAAGACGGACTGAACACTGAAGCTTTCTTT. Residues: CASRKDGLNTEAFF.

This chain links TRBV4-1 with TRBJ1-5; 7 bases are shared with TRBD1. The CDR3 is 18 residues long. The trim removed 0 bases at V and 1 base at J, leaving 9 bases unmatched. Germline CDR1 MGHRA, CDR2 YSYEKL. CDR3 coding DNA: TGCGCCAGCAGCCAAGATGGGGTCCCAGGGGGAAGCAATCAGCCCCAGCATTTT. Protein sequence: CASSQDGVPGGSNQPQHF.

A few counts support this clonotype. CDR3 nucleotides: TGTGCCAGCAGCCCCCAGGGGCCCGCCTATGGCTACACCTTC. Amino acid sequence: CASSPQGPAYGYTF. This chain joins TRBV7-8 and TRBJ1-2; D is perhaps TRBD1 (6 bases). The CDR3 runs to 14 residues. Germline lookup yields CDR1 SGHVS and CDR2 FQNEAQ. Trimming removed 5 bases at V and 4 bases at J, with 14 bases between.

This clonotype was detected a few times. This sequence joins TRBV7-8 and TRBJ2-2; tentatively, D is TRBD2 (5 bases). Deletions cut 5 bases from V and 2 bases from J, with 15 bases between. CDR1 SGHVS and CDR2 FQNEAQ come from the germline V gene. There are 16 residues in the CDR3. The CDR3 loop is CASSPWSGANTGELFF. CDR3 nucleotides: TGTGCCAGCAGCCCCTGGAGCGGAGCTAACACCGGGGAGCTGTTTTTT. The full variable domain, in which reference TRBV7-8 and TRBJ2-2 provide the parts outside the CDR3, is GAGVSQSPRYKVAKRGQDVALRCDPISGHVSLFWYQQALGQGPEFLTYFQNEAQLDKSGLPSDRFFAERPEGSVSTLKIQRTQQEDSAVYLCASSPWSGANTGELFFGEGSRLTVL.

The sample holds a few counts of this clonotype. The chain carries TRBV4-1 and TRBJ2-4; perhaps TRBD1 as D (6 bases). Germline-derived CDR1 and CDR2 are MGHRA and YSYEKL. The CDR3 consists of 17 residues. V dropped 4 bases and J dropped 0 bases, with 16 bases sitting between them. The CDR3 sequence is CASSPRGGLLAKNIQYF. The DNA for the CDR3 is TGCGCCAGCAGCCCCCGTGGGGGCCTCCTAGCCAAAAACATTCAGTACTTC.

The V and J genes are TRBV5-6 and TRBJ1-3; D remains unclear. The CDR3 is 15 amino acids. Germline CDR1 reads SGHDT; CDR2 reads YYEEEE. Trimming took 2 bases from V and 2 from J, leaving 11 bases between them. CDR3 nucleotide sequence: TGTGCCAGCAGCTTATGGGAAATAACTGGAAACACCATATATTTT. As protein: CASSLWEITGNTIYF.

This clonotype was counted ten times or more. The chain recombines TRBV12-5 with TRBJ1-5; D is unclear. Per germline, CDR1 LGHNT and CDR2 FRNRAP. CDR3 length equals 17 residues. With 7 bases removed from V and 5 bases from J, the gap between germline ends came to 24 bases. The CDR3: CASAFLLEGGSDQPQHF. As DNA, the CDR3 is TGTGCTAGTGCCTTCTTACTGGAGGGAGGATCAGATCAGCCCCAGCATTTT.

This clonotype was recorded a few times. The chain recombines TRBV6-2 or TRBV6-3 with TRBJ2-1; TRBD1 matches 7 bases. There are 15 residues in the CDR3. V shed 5 bases, J shed 7 bases, and the junction held 11 bases outside the gene matches. Germline lookup yields CDR1 MNHEY and CDR2 SVGEGT. The DNA for the CDR3 is TGTGCCAGCAGTCCCGAGGACAGGCCGGGGAATGAGCAGTTCTTC. It encodes CASSPEDRPGNEQFF.

The rearrangement links TRBV7-9 to TRBJ2-7; D is uncertain. Germline V CDR1 and CDR2: SEHNR, FQNEAQ (reference sequence). This CDR3 has 12 amino acids. The V end lost 1 base, the J end lost 7 bases, and 8 bases lay between the germline ends. The CDR3 DNA is TGTGCCAGCAGCTTAGGGTCTACGGAGCAGTACTTC. Translating gives CASSLGSTEQYF. Full variable domain (outside the CDR3, taken from reference TRBV7-9 and TRBJ2-7): DTGVSQNPRHKITKRGQNVTFRCDPISEHNRLYWYRQTLGQGPEFLTYFQNEAQLEKSRLLSDRFSAERPKGSFSTLEIQRTEQGDSAMYLCASSLGSTEQYFGPGTRLTVT.

This clonotype has only a few counts. This chain uses TRBV7-9 with TRBJ1-3, with 7 nucleotides matching TRBD1. Germline CDR1 and CDR2: SEHNR and FQNEAQ (reference sequence). CDR3 length equals 16 residues. Unmatched junction bases numbered 3, after V lost 1 base and J lost 0 bases. As DNA, the CDR3 is TGTGCCAGCAGCTTAGGGACAGGCGACTCTGGAAACACCATATATTTT. The encoded protein is CASSLGTGDSGNTIYF.

The V gene is TRBV7-3, the J gene TRBJ1-1; D might be TRBD1 (6 bases). Trimming stripped 5 bases from V and 1 base from J, with 14 bases between. Germline loops: CDR1 SGHTA, CDR2 FQGTGA. The CDR3 is 15 residues long. CDR3 bases: TGTGCCAGCAGCCCGTCCCGGGACAAGAACACTGAAGCTTTCTTT. As protein: CASSPSRDKNTEAFF.

In this sample, this clonotype turned up many times. This sequence joins TRBV7-2 and TRBJ2-7, with 8 bases fitting TRBD2. Germline CDR1 and CDR2: SGHTA and FQGNSA. With 5 bases clipped from V and 3 bases from J, the junction kept 6 bases outside the gene matches. The CDR3 covers 14 residues. Here the CDR3 DNA reads TGTGCCAGCAGCCCAGGACTAGCAGTCTACGAGCAGTACTTC. Protein: CASSPGLAVYEQYF.

This clonotype has just a few counts. The gene calls are TRBV12-3 or TRBV12-4 and TRBJ1-2; 8 bases map to TRBD1. V trimming: 2 bases; J trimming: 2 bases; junction bases outside the gene matches: 13. The CDR3 extends over 18 amino acids. CDR3: CASSLYQERQGANYGYTF. The CDR3 DNA reads as TGTGCCAGCAGTTTATATCAGGAGAGGCAGGGGGCCAACTATGGCTACACCTTC.

This clonotype was recorded a few times. This chain uses TRBV7-8 with TRBJ1-2; D remains unclear. Germline V gene sequence: CDR1 SGHVS, CDR2 FQNEAQ. V was shortened by 2 bases and J by 6 bases, with 10 bases between the two germline ends. The CDR3 consists of 13 residues. The chain's CDR3 is CASSLPGVHGYTF. In DNA form, the CDR3 reads TGTGCCAGCAGCTTACCCGGGGTGCATGGCTACACCTTC.

This clonotype occurred many times. The CDR3 region is CASSDGSYNEQFF. The CDR3, as DNA: TGTGCCAGCAGTGACGGCTCCTACAATGAGCAGTTCTTC. The chain has TRBV12-3 or TRBV12-4 and TRBJ2-1; D unresolved. Trimming cost V 5 bases and J 0 bases, with 5 bases left between them. There are 13 residues in the CDR3.

The V call is TRBV6-8, the J call TRBJ1-2; 9 bases map to TRBD1. V dropped 4 bases and J dropped 0; count of bases not matched to a gene: 12. The CDR3 covers 18 residues. Looked up from germline, CDR1 is MNHGY and CDR2 is SAAAGT. DNA of the CDR3: TGTGCCAGCAGTTCCCATGGGACAGGGTGGGATCCTAACTATGGCTACACCTTC. Translated: CASSSHGTGWDPNYGYTF.

This clonotype showed up just a few times. The rearrangement links TRBV7-6 to TRBJ2-1; unclear D gene. Germline V gene sequence: CDR1 SGHVS, CDR2 FNYEAQ. CDR3 size: 14 residues. The V end lost 5 bases, the J end lost 5 bases, and 13 bases lay between the germline ends. CDR3 sequence: CASSHGIEDNEQFF. In DNA form, the CDR3 reads TGTGCCAGCAGCCATGGTATTGAGGACAATGAGCAGTTCTTC. Full variable domain (rest looked up from reference TRBV7-6 and TRBJ2-1): GAGVSQSPRYKVTKRGQDVALRCDPISGHVSLYWYRQALGQGPEFLTYFNYEAQQDKSGLPNDRFSAERPEGSISTLTIQRTEQRDSAMYRCASSHGIEDNEQFFGPGTRLTVL.

This clonotype showed up many times. The chain uses TRBV7-2 and TRBJ2-1; no definite D call. The CDR3 has 14 amino acids. Trimming took 3 bases from V and 4 from J, leaving 10 bases between them. From germline, CDR1 is SGHTA and CDR2 FQGNSA. The CDR3 spells CASSFPGRYNEQFF. The CDR3 region has the DNA TGTGCCAGCAGCTTCCCCGGACGGTACAATGAGCAGTTCTTC. Drawing the rest from reference TRBV7-2 and TRBJ2-1, the complete variable domain is GAGVSQSPSNKVTEKGKDVELRCDPISGHTALYWYRQSLGQGLEFLIYFQGNSAPDKSGLPSDRFSAERTGGSVSTLTIQRTQQEDSAVYLCASSFPGRYNEQFFGPGTRLTVL.

V is TRBV27 and J is TRBJ2-1; TRBD1 is a possible D gene (5 bases). CDR3 length equals 15 residues. The germline CDR1 and CDR2 sequences are MNHEY and SMNVEV (reference sequence). Deletions cut 5 bases from V and 2 bases from J, with 13 bases between. CDR3 region: CASSLGHPTYNEQFF. The CDR3 DNA follows: TGTGCCAGCAGTCTCGGACATCCCACCTACAATGAGCAGTTCTTC.

This clonotype was picked up a small number of times. The V and J genes are TRBV10-3 and TRBJ1-1; D perhaps matches TRBD1 (6 bases). CDR3 length: 14 amino acids. Trimming took off 1 base at V and 4 bases at J, with 10 bases between the two ends. Germline loops: CDR1 ENHRY, CDR2 SYGVKD. CDR3 in amino acids: CAISEWGRTTEAFF. In DNA, the CDR3 is TGTGCCATCAGTGAGTGGGGGCGGACCACTGAAGCTTTCTTT.

This clonotype occurred a few times. CDR3 in amino acids: CASSLWGAGDEQYF. Written as DNA, the CDR3 is TGTGCCAGCAGCTTGTGGGGGGCCGGGGACGAGCAGTACTTC. V gene TRBV5-8 combines with J gene TRBJ2-7, with D perhaps assigned TRBD1 or TRBD2 (6 bases each). This CDR3 comprises 14 residues. V gave up 1 base and J gave up 5 bases, with 13 bases separating them. Looked up from germline, CDR1 is SGHTS and CDR2 is YDEGEE. Based on the CDR3 plus reference TRBV5-8 and TRBJ2-7, the full variable domain is EAGVTQSPTHLIKTRGQQATLRCSPISGHTSVYWYQQALGLGLQFLLWYDEGEERNRGNFPPRFSGRQFPNYSSELNVNALELEDSALYLCASSLWGAGDEQYFGPGTRLTVT.

This clonotype was found once. V is TRBV20-1 and J is TRBJ2-3; 8 bases match TRBD1. Trimming at V came to 0 bases and at J to 4 bases, leaving 6 bases not matched to a gene. Per the germline V gene, CDR1 is DFQATT and CDR2 is SNEGSKA (reference sequence). This CDR3 comprises 15 residues. CDR3 residues: CSARDAGGAADTQYF. CDR3 nucleotides: TGCAGTGCTAGAGACGCAGGGGGCGCGGCAGATACGCAGTATTTT.

The chain employs TRBV7-3 and TRBJ2-5, with 8 bases aligning to TRBD2. The V gene's germline CDR1 is SGHTA and CDR2 FQGTGA. CDR3 length: 15 residues. Losses at the gene ends were 10 bases for V and 4 bases for J; bases not matched to a gene: 14. The CDR3 region has the DNA TGTGCCAACAGTCCCGTAGCGGGGAATCGAGAGACCCAGTACTTC. This codes for CANSPVAGNRETQYF. The variable domain in full, with the rest retrieved from reference TRBV7-3 and TRBJ2-5, is GAGVSQTPSNKVTEKGKYVELRCDPISGHTALYWYRQSLGQGPEFLIYFQGTGAADDSGLPNDRFFAVRPEGSVSTLKIQRTERGDSAVYLCANSPVAGNRETQYFGPGTRLLVL.